Sequencing of this TCR beta chain was carried out in a study of blood T cell repertoires in COVID-19. Study summary: The study drew acute and convalescent COVID-19 samples from the United States, Italy and Spain. PBMCs, B-cell-depleted T cells, or T cells were the source of the cDNA or gDNA that made up the material.

Original analysis: Amplification of reference gene primers was used by the study to estimate nucleated cell counts. The repertoire was sequenced with immunoSEQ multiplex PCR; TCRdb's copy has only in-frame clones and lacks some. V and J calls and clone size are those listed in that table; D and trimming were worked out from the DNA. The sample holds 31,000 or so clones; about nine tenths are singletons and the top ten take 20% to 25%. Germline V gene lookup returns CDR1 SGHVS and CDR2 FNYEAQ. The CDR3 totals 18 residues. The V gene end was trimmed by 5 bases and the J gene end by 2 bases; junction bases not matched to a gene: 11.

Sequenced: peripheral blood. The chain combines TRBV7-6 with TRBJ2-5; 13 bases line up with TRBD2. The sequence derives from a human donor with active COVID-19. The donor label of this sample is uncertain. The chain's CDR3 is CASSAEGLAGSGQETQYF. The CDR3 nucleotides are TGTGCCAGCAGCGCAGAGGGACTAGCGGGGTCAGGACAAGAGACCCAGTACTTC.